The 5 T cell receptor beta chains given below trace back to one sample, sequenced in a study of blood T cell repertoires in COVID-19. Here immunoSEQ multiplex PCR was the method, and the copy in TCRdb shows in-frame clones only, minus some. Counted here are tens of thousands of clones, more than 70% occurring once; the ten biggest clones make up roughly a fifth. The sequenced material came from peripheral blood. These receptors were obtained from a human donor in a cohort sampled during active COVID-19.

This rearrangement joins TRBV9 to TRBJ2-3, with 9 nucleotides matching TRBD2. The CDR3 is made up of 13 amino acids. Germline lookup yields CDR1 SGDLS and CDR2 YYNGEE. J gave up 4 bases and V 10 bases, and 7 bases lay outside the gene matches. The chain's CDR3 is CACGAGGPDTQYF. Written as DNA, the CDR3 is TGTGCCTGCGGGGCGGGGGGGCCAGATACGCAGTATTTT. Combining the CDR3 with reference TRBV9 and TRBJ2-3 gives the whole variable domain DSGVTQTPKHLITATGQRVTLRCSPRSGDLSVYWYQQSLDQGLQFLIQYYNGEERAKGNILERFSAQQFPDLHSELNLSSLELGDSALYFCACGAGGPDTQYFGPGTRLTVL.

This chain connects TRBV28 to TRBJ2-3; 9 bases line up with TRBD2. The V gene's germline CDR1 is MDHEN and CDR2 SYDVKM. This CDR3 has 13 residues. The V gene end was trimmed by 6 bases and the J gene end by 6 bases; junction bases not matched to a gene: 4. CDR3 sequence: CASSSTSGDTQYF. DNA for the CDR3: TGTGCCAGCAGCTCGACTAGCGGCGATACGCAGTATTTT. Looking up the rest from reference TRBV28 and TRBJ2-3 gives the full variable domain: DVKVTQSSRYLVKRTGEKVFLECVQDMDHENMFWYRQDPGLGLRLIYFSYDVKMKEKGDIPEGYSVSREKKERFSLILESASTNQTSMYLCASSSTSGDTQYFGPGTRLTVL.

The rearrangement joins TRBV5-1 to TRBJ1-1; D not certain. The CDR3 runs to 15 residues. Germline V gives CDR1 SGHRS, CDR2 YFSETQ. Trimming removed 4 bases at V and 0 bases at J, with 13 bases between. CDR3 sequence reads: CASSPGGSMNTEAFF. CDR3 DNA: TGCGCCAGCAGCCCGGGAGGGTCCATGAACACTGAAGCTTTCTTT.

This sequence joins TRBV5-6 and TRBJ1-5; TRBD1 might be the D (5 bases). The CDR3 is made up of 13 amino acids. Germline CDR1 and CDR2: SGHDT and YYEEEE. Trimming removed 2 bases at V and 9 bases at J, with 12 bases between. The DNA of the CDR3 is TGTGCCAGCAGCTTCAGGGAACGACTGCCCCAGCATTTT. Protein sequence: CASSFRERLPQHF.

This chain uses TRBV19 with TRBJ1-5; 8 bases line up with TRBD1. The CDR3 runs to 14 residues. In germline, CDR1 is LNHDA, CDR2 SQIVND (reference sequence). The J segment lost 4 bases and the V segment lost 5 bases, leaving 4 bases of the junction unmatched. CDR3 residues: CASSARTGNQPQHF. The CDR3 bases are TGTGCCAGTAGTGCGAGGACAGGGAATCAGCCCCAGCATTTT. Variable domain in full (rest from reference TRBV19 and TRBJ1-5): DGGITQSPKYLFRKEGQNVTLSCEQNLNHDAMYWYRQDPGQGLRLIYYSQIVNDFQKGDIAEGYSVSREKKESFPLTVTSAQKNPTAFYLCASSARTGNQPQHFGDGTRLSIL.